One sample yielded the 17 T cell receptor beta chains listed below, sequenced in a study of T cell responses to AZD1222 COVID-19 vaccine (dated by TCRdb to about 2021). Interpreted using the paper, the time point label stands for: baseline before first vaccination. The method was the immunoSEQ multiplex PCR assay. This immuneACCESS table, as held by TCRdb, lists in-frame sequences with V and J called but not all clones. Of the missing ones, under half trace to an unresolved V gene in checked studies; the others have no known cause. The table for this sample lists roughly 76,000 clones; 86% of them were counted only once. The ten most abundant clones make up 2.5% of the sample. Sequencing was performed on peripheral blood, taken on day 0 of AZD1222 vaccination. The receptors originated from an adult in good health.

The CDR3: CASSYSVGDEQYF. CDR3 nucleotide sequence: TGTGCCAGCAGTTACTCGGTGGGCGACGAGCAGTACTTC. J is TRBJ2-7 and V is TRBV6-5; D not resolved. The CDR3 contains 13 residues. Deletions cut 0 bases from V and 5 bases from J, with 8 bases between. Germline assignment: CDR1 MNHEY and CDR2 SVGAGI.

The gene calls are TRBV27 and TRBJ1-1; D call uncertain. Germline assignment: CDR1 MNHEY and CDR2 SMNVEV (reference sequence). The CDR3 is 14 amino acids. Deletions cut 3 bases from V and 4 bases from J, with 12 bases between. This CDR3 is CASSFSAPATEAFF. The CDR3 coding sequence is TGTGCCAGCAGTTTCTCGGCCCCAGCCACTGAAGCTTTCTTT.

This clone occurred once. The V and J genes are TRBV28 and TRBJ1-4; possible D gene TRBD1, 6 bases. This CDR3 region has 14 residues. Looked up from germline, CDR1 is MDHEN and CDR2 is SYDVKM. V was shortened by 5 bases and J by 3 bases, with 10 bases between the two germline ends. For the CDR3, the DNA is TGTGCCAGCAGTCCGGGGGCGCCTAATGAAAAACTGTTTTTT. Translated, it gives CASSPGAPNEKLFF.

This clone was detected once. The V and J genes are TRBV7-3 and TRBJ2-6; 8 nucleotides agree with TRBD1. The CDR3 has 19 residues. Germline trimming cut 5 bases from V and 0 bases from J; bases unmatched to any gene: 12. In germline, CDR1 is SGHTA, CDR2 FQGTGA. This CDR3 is CASSRAGGSPLSGANVLTF. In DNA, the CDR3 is TGTGCCAGCAGCAGAGCAGGGGGCTCCCCTCTCTCTGGGGCCAACGTCCTGACTTTC. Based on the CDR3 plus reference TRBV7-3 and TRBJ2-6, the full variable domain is GAGVSQTPSNKVTEKGKYVELRCDPISGHTALYWYRQSLGQGPEFLIYFQGTGAADDSGLPNDRFFAVRPEGSVSTLKIQRTERGDSAVYLCASSRAGGSPLSGANVLTFGAGSRLTVL.

The CDR3 sequence is CASAPIAGVYEQFF. In DNA form, the CDR3 reads TGTGCCAGCGCGCCGATAGCGGGAGTCTATGAGCAGTTCTTC. V and J are TRBV6-4 and TRBJ2-1, with TRBD2 matching over 9 bases. The germline gives CDR1 MRHNA, CDR2 SNTAGT. V lost 8 bases, J lost 8 bases, and 10 bases stayed unmatched. The CDR3 totals 14 residues.

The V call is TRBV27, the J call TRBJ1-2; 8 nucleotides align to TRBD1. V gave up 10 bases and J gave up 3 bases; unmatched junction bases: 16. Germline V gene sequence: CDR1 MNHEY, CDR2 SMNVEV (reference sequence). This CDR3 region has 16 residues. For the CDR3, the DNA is TGTGCCACCTATACCCAAACGGGACAGGCAGACTATGGCTACACCTTC. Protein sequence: CATYTQTGQADYGYTF.

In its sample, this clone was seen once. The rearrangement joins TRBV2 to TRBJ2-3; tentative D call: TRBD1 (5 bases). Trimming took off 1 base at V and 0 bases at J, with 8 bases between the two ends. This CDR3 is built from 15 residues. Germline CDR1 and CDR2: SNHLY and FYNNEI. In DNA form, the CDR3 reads TGTGCCAGCAGTGAAGAACAGGTTAGCACAGATACGCAGTATTTT. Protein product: CASSEEQVSTDTQYF.

CDR3 region: CASSLMTGEKLFF. The CDR3 DNA sequence: TGTGCCAGCAGCTTAATGACGGGTGAAAAACTGTTTTTT. The rearrangement joins TRBV7-9 to TRBJ1-4; D uncertain. The CDR3 length is 13 residues. Germline CDR1 and CDR2: SEHNR and FQNEAQ (reference sequence). With 2 bases removed from V and 7 bases from J, the gap between germline ends came to 8 bases.

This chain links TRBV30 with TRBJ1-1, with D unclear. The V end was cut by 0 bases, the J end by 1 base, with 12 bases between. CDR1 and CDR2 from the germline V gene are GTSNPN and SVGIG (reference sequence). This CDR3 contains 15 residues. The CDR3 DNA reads TGTGCCTGGAGTGTAATGGGGAGCCGGAACACTGAAGCTTTCTTT. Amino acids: CAWSVMGSRNTEAFF.

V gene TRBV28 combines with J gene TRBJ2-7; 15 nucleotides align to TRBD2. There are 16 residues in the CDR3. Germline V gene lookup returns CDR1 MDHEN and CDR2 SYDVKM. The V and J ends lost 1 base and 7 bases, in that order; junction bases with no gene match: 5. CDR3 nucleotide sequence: TGTGCCAGCAGTTTATCCGGACTAGCGGGAGGGGGTGAGCAGTACTTC. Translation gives CASSLSGLAGGGEQYF.

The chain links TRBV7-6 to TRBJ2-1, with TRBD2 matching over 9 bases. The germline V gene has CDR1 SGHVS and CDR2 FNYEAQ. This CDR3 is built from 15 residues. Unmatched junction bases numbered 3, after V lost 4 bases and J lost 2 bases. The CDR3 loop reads CASSSAGGPYNEQFF. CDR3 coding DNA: TGTGCCAGCAGCTCTGCGGGAGGGCCCTACAATGAGCAGTTCTTC.

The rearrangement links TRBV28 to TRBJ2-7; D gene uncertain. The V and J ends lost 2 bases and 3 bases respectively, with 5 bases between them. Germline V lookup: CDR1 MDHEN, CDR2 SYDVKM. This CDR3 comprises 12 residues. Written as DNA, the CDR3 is TGTGCCAGCAGTTTAGGCGTCTACGAGCAGTACTTC. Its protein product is CASSLGVYEQYF.

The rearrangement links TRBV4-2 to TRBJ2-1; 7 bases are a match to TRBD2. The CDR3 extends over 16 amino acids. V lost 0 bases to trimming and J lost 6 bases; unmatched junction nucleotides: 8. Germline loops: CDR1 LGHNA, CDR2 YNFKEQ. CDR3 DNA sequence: TGTGCCAGCAGCCAAGATCTAGCGGTGGATGGCAATGAGCAGTTCTTC. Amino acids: CASSQDLAVDGNEQFF.

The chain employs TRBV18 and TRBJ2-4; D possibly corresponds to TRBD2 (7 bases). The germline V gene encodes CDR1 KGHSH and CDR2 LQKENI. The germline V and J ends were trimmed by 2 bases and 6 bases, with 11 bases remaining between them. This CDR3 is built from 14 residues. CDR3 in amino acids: CASSPEGGRNIQYF. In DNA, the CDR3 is TGTGCCAGCTCACCAGAGGGGGGGAGAAACATTCAGTACTTC.

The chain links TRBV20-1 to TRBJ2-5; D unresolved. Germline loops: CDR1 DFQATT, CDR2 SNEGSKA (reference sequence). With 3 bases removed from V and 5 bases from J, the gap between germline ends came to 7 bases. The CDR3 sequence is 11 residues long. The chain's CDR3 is CSASEDETQYF. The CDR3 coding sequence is TGCAGTGCTAGTGAGGACGAGACCCAGTACTTC.

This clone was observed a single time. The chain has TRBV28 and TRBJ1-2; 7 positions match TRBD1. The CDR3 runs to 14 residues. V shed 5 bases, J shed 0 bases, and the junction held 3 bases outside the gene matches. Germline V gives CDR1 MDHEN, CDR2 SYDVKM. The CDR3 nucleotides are TGTGCCAGCAGTCCCGGGACAGCTAACTATGGCTACACCTTC. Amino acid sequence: CASSPGTANYGYTF.

The DNA for the CDR3 is TGTGCCAGCAGATACTCGACAGGGACTAACTATGGCTACACCTTC. Residues: CASRYSTGTNYGYTF. The chain employs TRBV28 and TRBJ1-2; 7 bases are a match to TRBD1. The CDR3 totals 15 residues. The junction had 7 bases not matched to a gene; V was cut back by 6 bases and J by 0 bases. Germline values: CDR1 MDHEN, CDR2 SYDVKM.